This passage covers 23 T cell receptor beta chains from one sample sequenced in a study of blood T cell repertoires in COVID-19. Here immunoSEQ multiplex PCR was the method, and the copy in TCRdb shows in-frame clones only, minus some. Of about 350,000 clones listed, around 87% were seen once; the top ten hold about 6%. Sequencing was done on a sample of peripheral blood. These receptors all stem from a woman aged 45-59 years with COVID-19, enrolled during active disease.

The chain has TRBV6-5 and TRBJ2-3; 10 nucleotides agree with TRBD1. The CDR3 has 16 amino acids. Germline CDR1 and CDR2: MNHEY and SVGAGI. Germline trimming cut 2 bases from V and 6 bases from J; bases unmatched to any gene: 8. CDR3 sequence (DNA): TGTGCCAGCAGTTACCCCCCCGGGACAGGGGTCGATACGCAGTATTTT. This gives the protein CASSYPPGTGVDTQYF.

CDR3 in DNA: TGTGCCAGCAGTCATGTCGGGACAGGGGCTTTCTACGAGCAGTACTTC. The encoded protein is CASSHVGTGAFYEQYF. The chain joins TRBV27 to TRBJ2-7, with 10 bases matching TRBD1. CDR3 length equals 16 residues. Trimming removed 5 bases from V and 3 bases from J; junction bases left unmatched: 10. The germline gives CDR1 MNHEY, CDR2 SMNVEV (reference sequence).

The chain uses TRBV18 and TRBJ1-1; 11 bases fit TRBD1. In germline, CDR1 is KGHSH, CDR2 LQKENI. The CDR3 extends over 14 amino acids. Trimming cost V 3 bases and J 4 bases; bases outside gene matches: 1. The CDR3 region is CASSPGQGGTEAFF. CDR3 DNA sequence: TGTGCCAGCTCACCGGGACAGGGGGGCACTGAAGCTTTCTTT.

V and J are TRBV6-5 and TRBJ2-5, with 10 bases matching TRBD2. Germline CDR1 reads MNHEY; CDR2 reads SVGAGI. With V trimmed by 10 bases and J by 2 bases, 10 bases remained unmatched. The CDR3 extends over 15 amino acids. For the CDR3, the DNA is TGTGCCACCTTTTCCCGGACTAGCGGTCAAGAGACCCAGTACTTC. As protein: CATFSRTSGQETQYF.

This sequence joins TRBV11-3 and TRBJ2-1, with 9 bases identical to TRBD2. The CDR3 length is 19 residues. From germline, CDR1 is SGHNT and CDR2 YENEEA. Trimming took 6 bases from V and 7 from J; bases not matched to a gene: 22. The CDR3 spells CASRRIAGDGFGGQNEQFF. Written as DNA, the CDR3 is TGTGCCAGCAGACGTATAGCGGGAGATGGATTCGGAGGCCAAAATGAGCAGTTCTTC. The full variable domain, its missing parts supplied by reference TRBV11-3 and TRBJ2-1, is EAGVVQSPRYKIIEKKQPVAFWCNPISGHNTLYWYLQNLGQGPELLIRYENEEAVDDSQLPKDRFSAERLKGVDSTLKIQPAELGDSAVYLCASRRIAGDGFGGQNEQFFGPGTRLTVL.

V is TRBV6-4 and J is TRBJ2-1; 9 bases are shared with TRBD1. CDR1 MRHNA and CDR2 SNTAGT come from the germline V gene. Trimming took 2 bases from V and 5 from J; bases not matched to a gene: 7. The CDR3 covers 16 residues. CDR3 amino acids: CASSDQHRGRNNEQFF. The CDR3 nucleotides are TGTGCCAGCAGTGACCAACACAGGGGGCGCAACAATGAGCAGTTCTTC.

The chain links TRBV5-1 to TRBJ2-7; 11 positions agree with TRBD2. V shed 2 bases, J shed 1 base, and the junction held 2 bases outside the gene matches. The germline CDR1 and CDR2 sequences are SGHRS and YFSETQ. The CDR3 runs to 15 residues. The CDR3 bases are TGCGCCAGCAGCTTCCTAGCGGGAGGTTCCTACGAGCAGTACTTC. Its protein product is CASSFLAGGSYEQYF.

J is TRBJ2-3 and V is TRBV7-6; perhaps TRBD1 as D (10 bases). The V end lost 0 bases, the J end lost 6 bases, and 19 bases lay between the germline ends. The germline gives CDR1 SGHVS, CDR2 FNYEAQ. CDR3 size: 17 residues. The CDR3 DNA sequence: TGTGCCAGCAGCTTAGCGCGGGGGGGACAGGGGCTGGATACGCAGTATTTT. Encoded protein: CASSLARGGQGLDTQYF.

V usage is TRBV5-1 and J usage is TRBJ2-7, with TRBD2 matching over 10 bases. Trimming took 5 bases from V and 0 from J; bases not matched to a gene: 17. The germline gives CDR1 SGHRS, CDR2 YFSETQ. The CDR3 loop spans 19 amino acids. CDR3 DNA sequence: TGCGCCAGCAGGCCTTCTCGGACTAGCGGAATCGATGGCTCCTACGAGCAGTACTTC. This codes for CASRPSRTSGIDGSYEQYF.

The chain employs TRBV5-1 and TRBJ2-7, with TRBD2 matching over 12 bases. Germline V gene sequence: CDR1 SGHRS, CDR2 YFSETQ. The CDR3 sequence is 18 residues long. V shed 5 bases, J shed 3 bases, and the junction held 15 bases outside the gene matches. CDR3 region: CASRRSTSGRGVNYEQYF. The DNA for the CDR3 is TGCGCCAGCAGAAGGTCGACTAGCGGGAGAGGGGTAAACTACGAGCAGTACTTC.

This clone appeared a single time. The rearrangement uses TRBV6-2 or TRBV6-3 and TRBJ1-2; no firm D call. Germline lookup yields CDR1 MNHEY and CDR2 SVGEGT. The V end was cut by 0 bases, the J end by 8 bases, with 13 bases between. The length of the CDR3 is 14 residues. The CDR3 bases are TGTGCCAGCAGTTACTCGAGACAATCTCGGGGCTACACCTTC. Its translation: CASSYSRQSRGYTF.

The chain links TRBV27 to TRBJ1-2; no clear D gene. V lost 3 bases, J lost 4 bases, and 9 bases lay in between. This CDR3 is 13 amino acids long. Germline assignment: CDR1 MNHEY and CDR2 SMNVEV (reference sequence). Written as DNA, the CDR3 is TGTGCCAGCAGTTTGGGCGATTCCTATGGCTACACCTTC. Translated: CASSLGDSYGYTF.

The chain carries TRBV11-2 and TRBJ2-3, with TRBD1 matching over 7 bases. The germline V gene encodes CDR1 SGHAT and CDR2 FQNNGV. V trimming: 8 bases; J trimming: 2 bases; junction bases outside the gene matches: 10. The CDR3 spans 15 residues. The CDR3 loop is CASLPRGQLTDTQYF. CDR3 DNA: TGTGCCAGCCTCCCCAGGGGACAGCTCACAGATACGCAGTATTTT. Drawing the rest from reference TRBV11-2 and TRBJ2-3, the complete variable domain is EAGVAQSPRYKIIEKRQSVAFWCNPISGHATLYWYQQILGQGPKLLIQFQNNGVVDDSQLPKDRFSAERLKGVDSTLKIQPAKLEDSAVYLCASLPRGQLTDTQYFGPGTRLTVL.

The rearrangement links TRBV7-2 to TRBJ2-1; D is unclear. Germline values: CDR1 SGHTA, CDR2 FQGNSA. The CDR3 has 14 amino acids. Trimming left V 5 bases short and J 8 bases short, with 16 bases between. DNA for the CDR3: TGTGCCAGCAGCATCCGCCGGTCCGTCGATGAGCAGTTCTTC. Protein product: CASSIRRSVDEQFF.

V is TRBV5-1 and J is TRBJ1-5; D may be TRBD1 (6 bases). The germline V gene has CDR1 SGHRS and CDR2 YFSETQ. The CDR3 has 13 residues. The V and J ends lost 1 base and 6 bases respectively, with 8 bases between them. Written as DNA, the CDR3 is TGCGCCAGCAGCTTGACAGGGATTCAGCCCCAGCATTTT. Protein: CASSLTGIQPQHF.

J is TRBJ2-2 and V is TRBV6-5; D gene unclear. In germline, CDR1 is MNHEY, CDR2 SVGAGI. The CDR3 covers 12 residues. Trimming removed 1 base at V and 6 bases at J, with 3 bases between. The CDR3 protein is CASSYLSGELFF. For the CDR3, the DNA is TGTGCCAGCAGTTACTTATCCGGGGAGCTGTTTTTT.

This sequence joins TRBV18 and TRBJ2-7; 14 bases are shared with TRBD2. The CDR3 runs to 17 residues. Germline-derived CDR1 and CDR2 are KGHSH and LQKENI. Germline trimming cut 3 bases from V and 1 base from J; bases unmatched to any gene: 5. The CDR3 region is CASSPMGLAGVSYEQYF. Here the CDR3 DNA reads TGTGCCAGCTCACCGATGGGACTAGCGGGAGTTTCCTACGAGCAGTACTTC.

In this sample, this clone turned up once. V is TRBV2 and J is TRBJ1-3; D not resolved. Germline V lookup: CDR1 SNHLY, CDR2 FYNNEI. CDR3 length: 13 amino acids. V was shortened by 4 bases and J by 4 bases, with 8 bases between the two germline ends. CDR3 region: CASSVTEGNTIYF. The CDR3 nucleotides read TGTGCCAGCAGTGTCACAGAAGGAAACACCATATATTTT. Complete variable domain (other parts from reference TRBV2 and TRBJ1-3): EPEVTQTPSHQVTQMGQEVILRCVPISNHLYFYWYRQILGQKVEFLVSFYNNEISEKSEIFDDQFSVERPDGSNFTLKIRSTKLEDSAMYFCASSVTEGNTIYFGEGSWLTVV.

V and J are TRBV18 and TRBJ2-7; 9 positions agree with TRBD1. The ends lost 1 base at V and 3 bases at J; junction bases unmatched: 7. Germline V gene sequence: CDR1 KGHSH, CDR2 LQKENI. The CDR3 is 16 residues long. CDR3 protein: CASSPLLSGQGYEQYF. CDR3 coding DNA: TGTGCCAGCTCACCACTTCTTTCGGGACAGGGCTACGAGCAGTACTTC.

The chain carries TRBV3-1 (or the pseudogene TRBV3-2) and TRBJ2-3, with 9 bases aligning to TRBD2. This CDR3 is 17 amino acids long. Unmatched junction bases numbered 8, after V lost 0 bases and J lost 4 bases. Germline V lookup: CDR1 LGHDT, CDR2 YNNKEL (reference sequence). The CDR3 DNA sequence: TGTGCCAGCAGCCAAGAAGGAAGCGGGAGGATGGCAGATACGCAGTATTTT. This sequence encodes CASSQEGSGRMADTQYF.

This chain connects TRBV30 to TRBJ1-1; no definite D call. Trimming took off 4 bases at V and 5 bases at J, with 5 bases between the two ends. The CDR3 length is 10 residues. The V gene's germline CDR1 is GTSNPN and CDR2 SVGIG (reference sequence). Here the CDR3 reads CAWTGTEAFF. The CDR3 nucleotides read TGTGCCTGGACAGGTACTGAAGCTTTCTTT.

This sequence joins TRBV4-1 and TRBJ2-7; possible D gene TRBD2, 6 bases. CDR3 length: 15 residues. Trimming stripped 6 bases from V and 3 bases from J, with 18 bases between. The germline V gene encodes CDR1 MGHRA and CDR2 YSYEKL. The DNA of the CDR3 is TGCGCCAGCAGAAGCCCAGGGCAGGGAGGCTACGAGCAGTACTTC. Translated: CASRSPGQGGYEQYF.

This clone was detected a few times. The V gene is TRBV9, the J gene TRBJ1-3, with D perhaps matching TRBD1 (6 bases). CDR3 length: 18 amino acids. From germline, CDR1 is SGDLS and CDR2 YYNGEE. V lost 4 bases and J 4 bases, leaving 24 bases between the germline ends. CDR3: CASSKALFLGGTGNTIYF. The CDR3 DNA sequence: TGTGCCAGCAGCAAAGCCTTATTTCTTGGGGGCACGGGAAACACCATATATTTT.